Listed here are 27 T cell receptor beta chains from one sample, sequenced in a study of T-cell reconstitution after alpha-beta-depleted transplantation in children (dated by TCRdb to about 2016). Per the publication, the treatment or condition label means: allogeneic hematopoietic cell transplantation with graft depleted of TCRalphabeta T cells and CD19 B cells. The library was produced with PCR. This sample was sequenced with an Illumina HiSeq 2500. TCR libraries were prepared with molecular barcoding, using unique molecular identifiers to normalize TCRbeta repertoire quantification. Using fastp at Q25 and MiXCR, TCRdb reprocessed the public reads and kept productive beta chains. Records with the same CDR3 protein are collapsed into one entry carrying the most frequent genes and DNA. The table for this sample lists approximately 1,000,000 distinct CDR3 sequences; roughly 29% of them were counted only once. Together, the top ten hold over 25% of the sample.

Specimen: PBMCs, mostly from graft donor cells, collected 360 days after TCRalphabeta/CD19-depleted stem cell transplant. Receptors were obtained from a boy under two years old who had a stem cell transplant for SCID, so the T cells may come from the graft donor.

The sample holds a few counts of this clonotype. This chain connects TRBV20-1 to TRBJ2-1; maybe TRBD2 (6 bases). The CDR3 sequence is 16 residues long. With 5 bases removed from V and 4 bases from J, the gap between germline ends came to 21 bases. The germline V gene encodes CDR1 DFQATT and CDR2 SNEGSKA (reference sequence). The CDR3 bases are TGCAGTGCTGTAAGACGGTGGGACTCGGTGTACAATGAGCAGTTCTTC. Translating gives CSAVRRWDSVYNEQFF.

This clonotype occurred many times. This chain joins TRBV9 and TRBJ2-1, with D perhaps being TRBD1 or TRBD2 (6 bases each). The CDR3 runs 15 residues. Between the trimmed V and J ends, which lost 0 bases and 2 bases, there was a span of 9 bases. Looked up from germline, CDR1 is SGDLS and CDR2 is YYNGEE. CDR3 region: CASSVAGAAYNEQFF. The CDR3 bases are TGTGCCAGCAGCGTAGCGGGGGCCGCCTACAATGAGCAGTTCTTC.

The V gene is TRBV10-1, the J gene TRBJ2-7, with TRBD1 matching 7 bases. With V trimmed by 3 bases and J by 4 bases, 12 bases remained unmatched. The CDR3 is made up of 16 amino acids. The germline gives CDR1 WNHNN, CDR2 SYGVQD (reference sequence). The CDR3 sequence: CASSDMGVGTEYEQYF. The DNA of the CDR3 is TGCGCCAGCAGTGATATGGGTGTAGGGACAGAATACGAGCAGTACTTC.

In this sample, this clonotype turned up a few times. The chain combines TRBV19 with TRBJ1-2, with D perhaps matching TRBD1 (5 bases). The germline V and J ends were trimmed by 1 base and 4 bases, with 7 bases remaining between them. Per the germline V gene, CDR1 is LNHDA and CDR2 is SQIVND (reference sequence). This CDR3 spans 13 amino acids. The CDR3 nucleotides read TGTGCCAGTAGTATAGCCGGGGGCTATGGCTACACCTTC. As protein: CASSIAGGYGYTF. Filled out from reference TRBV19 and TRBJ1-2, the complete variable domain reads DGGITQSPKYLFRKEGQNVTLSCEQNLNHDAMYWYRQDPGQGLRLIYYSQIVNDFQKGDIAEGYSVSREKKESFPLTVTSAQKNPTAFYLCASSIAGGYGYTFGSGTRLTVV.

This rearrangement joins TRBV29-1 to TRBJ2-3, with D possibly matching TRBD1 (6 bases). Germline loops: CDR1 SQVTM, CDR2 ANQGSEA. The CDR3 loop spans 13 amino acids. V dropped 7 bases and J dropped 4 bases, with 15 bases sitting between them. DNA for the CDR3: TGCAGCGCCAGCAGGGGACAATCAGATACGCAGTATTTT. It codes for CSASRGQSDTQYF.

The chain combines TRBV5-1 with TRBJ2-2; no clear D gene. V was pared by 1 base and J by 1 base, with 8 bases between. Germline CDR1 reads SGHRS; CDR2 reads YFSETQ. The CDR3 spans 15 residues. The CDR3 DNA sequence: TGCGCCAGCAGCTTGAGGGTGGTGAACACCGGGGAGCTGTTTTTT. Its protein is CASSLRVVNTGELFF.

The chain uses TRBV6-1 and TRBJ2-1; D unclear. The germline V gene encodes CDR1 MNHNS and CDR2 SASEGT. CDR3 size: 15 residues. Trimming left V 1 base short and J 10 bases short, with 17 bases between. The CDR3 DNA sequence: TGTGCCAGCAGTGAAGGGCCAATTTCAGCCGGCGAGCAGTTCTTC. Translation: CASSEGPISAGEQFF.

CDR3 DNA: TGTGCCAGCTTTGGGACCCGTTACAATGAGCAGTTCTTC. As protein: CASFGTRYNEQFF. The chain links TRBV2 to TRBJ2-1; the D call may be TRBD1 or TRBD2 (5 bases each). The CDR3 loop spans 13 amino acids. With 8 bases removed from V and 4 bases from J, the gap between germline ends came to 12 bases. Germline CDR1 SNHLY, CDR2 FYNNEI.

In its sample, this clonotype was seen a few times. CDR3 residues: CASSQKINTEAFF. The CDR3 nucleotides read TGCGCCAGCAGCCAGAAGATTAACACTGAAGCTTTCTTT. The V call is TRBV5-1, the J call TRBJ1-1; D gene uncertain. The V end was cut by 4 bases, the J end by 2 bases, with 9 bases between. CDR1 is SGHRS, CDR2 YFSETQ, per germline. The CDR3 length is 13 residues.

J is TRBJ2-7 and V is TRBV5-1; D is unresolved. The CDR3 is 16 residues long. Germline assignment: CDR1 SGHRS and CDR2 YFSETQ. V was cut by 2 bases and J by 4 bases, with 19 bases left in between. The CDR3 spells CASSLGPAAADYEQYF. The DNA for the CDR3 is TGCGCCAGCAGCTTAGGCCCCGCGGCGGCGGATTACGAGCAGTACTTC.

This clonotype was detected a few times. The rearrangement uses TRBV15 and TRBJ2-7; D gene uncertain. Germline V CDR1 and CDR2: LNHNV, YYDKDF (reference sequence). Trimming removed 0 bases from V and 0 bases from J, with 9 bases in between. The CDR3 totals 15 residues. The CDR3 spells CATSRDHQGSYEQYF. In DNA, the CDR3 is TGTGCCACCAGCAGAGACCACCAAGGCTCCTACGAGCAGTACTTC.

This clonotype was seen many times. The chain joins TRBV12-3 or TRBV12-4 to TRBJ2-1, with D unresolved. This CDR3 has 11 residues. Trimming removed 6 bases from V and 9 bases from J, with 9 bases in between. The CDR3 DNA is TGTGCCAGCAGCTTACGAGGTGAGCAGTTCTTC. It is translated as CASSLRGEQFF.

This clonotype was seen more than once but under ten times. This chain uses TRBV24-1 with TRBJ2-3; 8 bases fit TRBD1. V dropped 9 bases and J dropped 6; count of bases not matched to a gene: 7. Germline loops: CDR1 KGHDR, CDR2 SFDVKD. CDR3 length: 13 residues. CDR3: CATGGPGGDTQYF. CDR3 DNA sequence: TGTGCCACCGGGGGTCCAGGGGGCGATACGCAGTATTTT.

V gene TRBV5-8 combines with J gene TRBJ1-1; perhaps TRBD1 as D (6 bases). The germline CDR1 and CDR2 sequences are SGHTS and YDEGEE. CDR3 length: 15 residues. With 9 bases removed from V and 3 bases from J, the gap between germline ends came to 21 bases. The CDR3 DNA sequence: TGTGCCACCTCGATCTACAGGGTACTCGACACTGAAGCTTTCTTT. This codes for CATSIYRVLDTEAFF. The whole variable domain, remainder taken from reference TRBV5-8 and TRBJ1-1, is EAGVTQSPTHLIKTRGQQATLRCSPISGHTSVYWYQQALGLGLQFLLWYDEGEERNRGNFPPRFSGRQFPNYSSELNVNALELEDSALYLCATSIYRVLDTEAFFGQGTRLTVV.

V usage is TRBV9 and J usage is TRBJ2-2, with TRBD1 matching 7 bases. Germline assignment: CDR1 SGDLS and CDR2 YYNGEE. V gave up 2 bases and J gave up 3 bases; unmatched junction bases: 4. The CDR3 is 15 residues long. DNA of the CDR3: TGTGCCAGCAGCGTTTGGGACAGCTACACCGGGGAGCTGTTTTTT. Encoded protein: CASSVWDSYTGELFF.

This clonotype was seen only a few times. CDR3 in DNA: TGTGCCAGCAGGCGGGGGATTTGGGGAGAAGAGACCCAGTACTTC. Amino acid sequence: CASRRGIWGEETQYF. The chain links TRBV6-2 or TRBV6-3 to TRBJ2-5; 7 positions agree with TRBD2. V lost 6 bases to trimming and J lost 3 bases; unmatched junction nucleotides: 10. The CDR3 extends over 15 amino acids. The germline CDR1 and CDR2 sequences are MNHEY and SVGEGT.

The table lists this clonotype with a few counts. The rearrangement joins TRBV6-5 to TRBJ1-1; no firm D call. This CDR3 contains 15 residues. Germline V lookup: CDR1 MNHEY, CDR2 SVGAGI. The V end was cut by 2 bases, the J end by 0 bases, with 10 bases between. CDR3 DNA: TGTGCCAGCAGTTACGGCTACAAAGTGAACACTGAAGCTTTCTTT. Protein: CASSYGYKVNTEAFF.

This clonotype showed up just a few times. The chain combines TRBV4-3 with TRBJ2-3; D remains unclear. Germline CDR1 and CDR2: LGHNA and YSLEER. This CDR3 comprises 15 residues. The V end lost 0 bases, the J end lost 2 bases, and 9 bases lay between the germline ends. The CDR3 DNA reads TGCGCCAGCAGCCAAGATCGAGTCTACACAGATACGCAGTATTTT. This gives the protein CASSQDRVYTDTQYF.

This clonotype was observed a few times. This sequence joins TRBV6-4 and TRBJ1-1; D is possibly TRBD1 (5 bases). Germline V lookup: CDR1 MRHNA, CDR2 SNTAGT. The CDR3 spans 15 residues. Trimming cost V 4 bases and J 4 bases, with 16 bases left between them. This CDR3 is CASSALPGGGTEAFF. The CDR3 region has the DNA TGTGCCAGCAGTGCCCTGCCGGGGGGAGGCACTGAAGCTTTCTTT.

This clonotype was counted only a few times. The gene calls are TRBV12-3 or TRBV12-4 and TRBJ2-5, with a tentative D call TRBD1 (6 bases). The V end lost 7 bases, the J end lost 2 bases, and 14 bases lay between the germline ends. The CDR3 length is 14 residues. CDR3 in DNA: TGTGCCAGCAACGTACAGGGTTGGCAAGAGACCCAGTACTTC. This encodes CASNVQGWQETQYF.

This clonotype came up a few times. The CDR3 is CAWGTTFYEQYF. In nucleotides, the CDR3 is TGTGCCTGGGGGACGACATTCTACGAGCAGTACTTC. The chain carries TRBV7-9 and TRBJ2-7; D is perhaps TRBD1 or TRBD2 (5 bases each). CDR3 length: 12 residues. V lost 11 bases and J 3 bases, leaving 14 bases between the germline ends. Looked up from germline, CDR1 is SEHNR and CDR2 is FQNEAQ (reference sequence).

This rearrangement joins TRBV4-1 to TRBJ1-5; D possibly corresponds to TRBD1 (5 bases). CDR3 length: 17 amino acids. V lost 0 bases and J 0 bases, leaving 12 bases between the germline ends. Germline lookup yields CDR1 MGHRA and CDR2 YSYEKL. Here the CDR3 DNA reads TGCGCCAGCAGCCAAGATAGGGGAGGGGTTAGCAATCAGCCCCAGCATTTT. It codes for CASSQDRGGVSNQPQHF.

The chain recombines TRBV10-2 with TRBJ1-2; the D gene is possibly TRBD1 (6 bases). Germline V gives CDR1 WSHSY, CDR2 SAAADI. The CDR3 has 14 residues. The germline V and J ends were trimmed by 9 bases and 8 bases, with 22 bases remaining between them. CDR3 DNA sequence: TGCGCCAGTCCACTTGACGGACAGTTTCTGGGCTACACCTTC. Protein product: CASPLDGQFLGYTF.

The chain links TRBV4-2 to TRBJ2-5; 15 positions agree with TRBD2. The CDR3 runs to 17 residues. Germline lookup yields CDR1 LGHNA and CDR2 YNFKEQ. Losses at the gene ends were 4 bases for V and 9 bases for J; bases not matched to a gene: 12. For the CDR3, the DNA is TGTGCCAGCAGCCTCCCCGGACTAGCGGGGGGGCCGGGGGCCCAGTACTTC. It codes for CASSLPGLAGGPGAQYF.

This rearrangement joins TRBV7-9 to TRBJ1-1, with a weak D call TRBD1 (6 bases). This CDR3 has 14 amino acids. With 3 bases removed from V and 4 bases from J, the gap between germline ends came to 12 bases. The germline CDR1 and CDR2 sequences are SEHNR and FQNEAQ (reference sequence). The DNA for the CDR3 is TGTGCCAGCAGCTTTCAACAGGGATCCACTGAAGCTTTCTTT. Translation gives CASSFQQGSTEAFF.

This clonotype was recorded a few times. The chain joins TRBV11-1 to TRBJ2-4; 7 bases map to TRBD1. The CDR3 has 18 residues. In germline, CDR1 is SGHAT, CDR2 FQDESV (reference sequence). The ends lost 4 bases at V and 0 bases at J; junction bases unmatched: 12. This CDR3 is CASSSLLGQTEAKNIQYF. DNA of the CDR3: TGTGCCAGCAGCTCGCTCTTGGGACAGACTGAAGCCAAAAACATTCAGTACTTC.

This clonotype was seen more than once but under ten times. The rearrangement joins TRBV9 to TRBJ1-2, with D perhaps TRBD1 (6 bases). Germline CDR1 reads SGDLS; CDR2 reads YYNGEE. There are 15 residues in the CDR3. V lost 4 bases, J lost 5 bases, and 18 bases lay in between. Here the CDR3 reads CASSKGHQDAYGYTF. The CDR3 DNA sequence: TGTGCCAGCAGCAAGGGACACCAAGACGCTTATGGCTACACCTTC.